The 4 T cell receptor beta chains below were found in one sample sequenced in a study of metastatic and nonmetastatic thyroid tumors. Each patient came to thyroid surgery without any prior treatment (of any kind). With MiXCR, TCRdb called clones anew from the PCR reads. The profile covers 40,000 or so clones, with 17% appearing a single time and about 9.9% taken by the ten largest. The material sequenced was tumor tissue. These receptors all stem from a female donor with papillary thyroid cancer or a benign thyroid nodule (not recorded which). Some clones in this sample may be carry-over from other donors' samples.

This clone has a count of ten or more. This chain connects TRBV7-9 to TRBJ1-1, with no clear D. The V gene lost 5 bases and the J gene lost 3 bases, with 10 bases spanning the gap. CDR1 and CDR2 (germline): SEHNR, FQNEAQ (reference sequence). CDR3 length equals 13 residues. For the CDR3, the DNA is TGTGCCAGCAGCCTCCGGGCCGACACTGAAGCTTTCTTT. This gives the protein CASSLRADTEAFF.

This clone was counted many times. The CDR3 loop reads CASSFSKNSPLHF. CDR3 coding DNA: TGTGCCAGCAGCTTTAGTAAGAATTCACCCCTCCACTTT. This rearrangement joins TRBV5-6 to TRBJ1-6, with D uncertain. V was clipped by 2 bases and J by 7 bases, with 7 bases between them. Germline CDR1 is SGHDT and CDR2 is YYEEEE. The CDR3 is 13 residues long.

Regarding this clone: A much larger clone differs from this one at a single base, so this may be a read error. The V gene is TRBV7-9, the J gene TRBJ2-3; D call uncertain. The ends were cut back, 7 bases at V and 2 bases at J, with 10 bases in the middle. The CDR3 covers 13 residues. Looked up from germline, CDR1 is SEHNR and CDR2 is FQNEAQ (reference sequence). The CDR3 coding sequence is TGTGCCAGCAATCGGGCGTCCACAGATACGCAGTATTTT. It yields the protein CASNRASTDTQYF.

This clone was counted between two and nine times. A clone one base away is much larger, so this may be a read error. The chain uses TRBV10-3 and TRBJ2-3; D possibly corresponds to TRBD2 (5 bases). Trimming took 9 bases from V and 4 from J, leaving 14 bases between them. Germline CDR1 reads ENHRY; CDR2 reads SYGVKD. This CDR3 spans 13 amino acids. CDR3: CAIRGSQSDTQYF. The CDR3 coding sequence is TGTGCCATTAGAGGGAGTCAATCAGATACGCAGTATTTT.